These T cell receptor beta chains were read from a single sample in a study of graft-versus-host responses after intestinal transplantation. Profiled with immunoSEQ multiplex PCR; TCRdb holds only in-frame clones, not every one. Counted here are approximately 37,000 clones, over 85% occurring once; the ten biggest clones make up around 6.8%. The material sequenced was PBMCs, taken approximately 270 days after transplant. The receptors shown here come from a human patient who received an intestinal transplant, so some T cells may come from the graft donor. Both conserved end residues are part of each CDR3. D genes are given only for firm matches. Rows may omit the clone size; those that give it use once, few, many or a size class.

v_gene	abundance	j_gene	d_gene	CDR3nt	CDR3aa
TRBV6-1	.	TRBJ2-7	.	TGTGCCAGCAGTCCTTTCCTGTTTAAGGGAGAGCAGTACTTC	CASSPFLFKGEQYF
TRBV6-5	.	TRBJ1-3	TRBD1	TGTGCCAGTACCCAGGGGGCGCATGGAAACACCATATATTTT	CASTQGAHGNTIYF
TRBV12-2	.	TRBJ1-2	.	TGTGCAAGTCGCGAGGGGGGGGGATTAGGGCGGCCTAACTATGGCTACACCTTC	CASREGGGLGRPNYGYTF
TRBV29-1	.	TRBJ2-7	.	TGCAGCGTTGAAAATGGGGGGCCCGTCGACGAGCAGTACTTC	CSVENGGPVDEQYF
TRBV7-9	.	TRBJ1-6	TRBD1	TGTGCCAGCAGCTTCCTCGGACAGGCGGATTCACCCCTCCACTTT	CASSFLGQADSPLHF
TRBV5-1	.	TRBJ2-1	TRBD2	TGCGCCAGCAGCTTGGTTGCCTTGGCGGGGGTGGATGAGCAGTTCTTC	CASSLVALAGVDEQFF
TRBV18	.	TRBJ2-3	.	TGTGCCAGCTCACCAAAGGCGGGAACCGAAGTAGATACGCAGTATTTT	CASSPKAGTEVDTQYF
TRBV10-3	.	TRBJ1-5	.	TGTGCCACCCAGACAGGCGAGTATAGCAATCAGCCCCAGCATTTT	CATQTGEYSNQPQHF
TRBV6-1	.	TRBJ2-3	.	TGTGCCAGCAGTGATCCGGGTACAGGGTACACAGATACGCAGTATTTT	CASSDPGTGYTDTQYF
TRBV15	once	TRBJ1-1	.	TGTGCCACCAGCAGAGGCCGGGGGGCAGACACTGAAGCTTTCTTT	CATSRGRGADTEAFF
TRBV7-9	.	TRBJ2-3	.	TGTGCCAGCAGCCCCCGGGGCAGGGATACGCAGTATTTT	CASSPRGRDTQYF
TRBV14	.	TRBJ2-2	.	TGTGCCAGCAGCCAAGCTTTAGGCTGGCGGAACACCGGGGAGCTGTTTTTT	CASSQALGWRNTGELFF
TRBV10-3	.	TRBJ2-7	.	TGTGCCATCAGTGAGATCGGGGGACCCGACGAGCAGTACTTC	CAISEIGGPDEQYF
TRBV6-1	once	TRBJ1-5	.	TGTGCCAGCAGTGAAGGGGCTAATCAGCCCCAGCATTTT	CASSEGANQPQHF
TRBV11-2	.	TRBJ2-7	.	TGTGCCAGCAGCTTAGTGGTACCCCAGAGACTCTACGAGCAGTACTTC	CASSLVVPQRLYEQYF
TRBV6-1	.	TRBJ1-5	.	TGTGCCAGCAGTCCTCTGTGGGGCACCCAGCCCCAGCATTTT	CASSPLWGTQPQHF
TRBV16	once	TRBJ1-5	.	TGTGCCAGCAGCCTTCCTCATATTGATCAGCCCCAGCATTTT	CASSLPHIDQPQHF
TRBV2	.	TRBJ2-1	TRBD1	TGTGCCAGCATAAGGGACAGGGATCACAATGAGCAGTTCTTC	CASIRDRDHNEQFF
TRBV4-1	.	TRBJ2-7	TRBD1	TGCGCCAGCAGCCACCAAGGACAGGTATACAACGAGCAGTACTTC	CASSHQGQVYNEQYF
TRBV5-1	once	TRBJ2-5	.	TGCGCCAGCAGCTTGGCTTCGGGAGAGACCCAGTACTTC	CASSLASGETQYF
TRBV9	once	TRBJ2-5	.	TGTGCCAGCAGCGTAGAGGGTTGGGGGGAGACCCAGTACTTC	CASSVEGWGETQYF
TRBV5-1	once	TRBJ1-2	.	TGCGCCAGCAGCCCGACAGAGGCATATGGCTACACCTTC	CASSPTEAYGYTF
TRBV18	.	TRBJ2-1	.	TGTGCCAGCTCACCAGGGGGCGCCTACAATGAGCAGTTCTTC	CASSPGGAYNEQFF
TRBV9	.	TRBJ2-3	TRBD2	TGTGCCAGCAGCGTACTAGCGGGGGGGACGGGAGATACGCAGTATTTT	CASSVLAGGTGDTQYF